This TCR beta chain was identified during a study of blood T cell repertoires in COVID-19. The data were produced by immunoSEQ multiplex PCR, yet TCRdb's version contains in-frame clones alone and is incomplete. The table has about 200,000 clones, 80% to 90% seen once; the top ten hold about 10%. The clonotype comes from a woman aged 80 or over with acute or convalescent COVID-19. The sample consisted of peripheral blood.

The CDR3 nucleotides are TGCGCCAGCAGGAGAGGACTTGGGACTAGCGGCCTCACAGATACGCAGTATTTT. Amino acids: CASRRGLGTSGLTDTQYF. The chain recombines TRBV10-2 with TRBJ2-3, with 11 bases lining up with TRBD2. CDR3 length: 18 amino acids. Germline CDR1 and CDR2: WSHSY and SAAADI. After removal of 6 bases from V and 2 bases from J, the junction contained 13 bases not matched to a gene.